This entry lists 2 T cell receptor beta chains sequenced from one sample in a study of blood T cell repertoires in COVID-19. Data came from immunoSEQ multiplex PCR; TCRdb stores just in-frame clones and leaves some out. Of approximately 75,000 clones detected, more than 60% appear once; the ten largest clones hold around 27%. The source material was peripheral blood. The origin of the receptors is a woman of 80 years or more with active or convalescent COVID-19.

CDR3: CASSLGADDYTF. CDR3 bases: TGCGCCAGCAGCTTGGGAGCTGATGACTACACCTTC. The V call is TRBV5-1, the J call TRBJ1-2; the D is unclear. The CDR3 has 12 amino acids. CDR1 is SGHRS, CDR2 YFSETQ, per germline. V lost 0 bases to trimming and J lost 10 bases, with 10 bases between them.

This clone was picked up a small number of times. The DNA for the CDR3 is TGTGCCAGCAGCCCCATCGGGTCACAATATAATTCACCCCTCCACTTT. The encoded protein is CASSPIGSQYNSPLHF. V is TRBV11-2 and J is TRBJ1-6; no reliable D call. V was pared by 5 bases and J by 4 bases, with 15 bases between. This CDR3 spans 16 amino acids. Germline V gene lookup returns CDR1 SGHAT and CDR2 FQNNGV.